This T cell receptor (beta chain) comes out of a study of blood T cells in healthy people across ages. A second PCR of roughly 7 to 11 cycles used a sample-barcoded 5' primer and a J-beta primer mix. TCRdb reanalysed the 5' RACE reads using MiXCR and keeps one entry per CDR3 protein. Of around 1,900,000 distinct CDR3 sequences in the sample, about two fifths were seen once. The sequencing input was blood. This sequence was found in a human donor in good health.

The CDR3 spells CAISPRRGTEQYF. The CDR3 nucleotides are TGTGCCATCAGTCCGAGACGGGGAACCGAGCAGTACTTC. The chain employs TRBV10-3 and TRBJ2-7, with a possible D match to TRBD2 (5 bases). The CDR3 extends over 13 amino acids. V was cut by 5 bases and J by 6 bases, with 14 bases left in between. Germline CDR1 ENHRY, CDR2 SYGVKD.